Presented here are 30 T cell receptor beta chains from one specimen sequenced in a study of post-analysis software for immune sequencing data. Whole-study findings and limits: A few TRBV segments occurring more often in patients than controls included TRBV5-6, TRBV5-1 and TRBV20-1.

Libraries were made from TCR beta cDNA, and they carried unique molecular identifiers. TCRdb reprocessed the PCR reads via MiXCR and lists one record per CDR3 protein. The table shows 500,000 to 600,000 distinct CDR3 sequences, with 44% occurring only once. These receptors' targets are unknown. The sample taken for sequencing was blood. The receptors originated from a girl aged 10 to 17 with multiple sclerosis.

A single count supports this clonotype. The chain is built from TRBV5-6 and TRBJ1-2; maybe TRBD1 (5 bases). V shed 0 bases and J shed 8 bases, with 14 bases lying between them. There are 14 residues in the CDR3. Per germline, CDR1 SGHDT and CDR2 YYEEEE. The CDR3 DNA is TGTGCCAGCAGCTTGGAAAGCAGGGTCTCCGGCTACACCTTC. Protein product: CASSLESRVSGYTF.

This rearrangement joins TRBV9 to TRBJ2-7; perhaps D is TRBD1 or TRBD2 (5 bases each). This CDR3 comprises 14 residues. CDR1 and CDR2 from the germline V gene are SGDLS and YYNGEE. V lost 4 bases to trimming and J lost 5 bases, with 16 bases between them. The CDR3 coding sequence is TGTGCCAGCAGCCCTTTGGGGGTCGGGGACGAGCAGTACTTC. Amino acid sequence: CASSPLGVGDEQYF. Full variable domain (rest looked up from reference TRBV9 and TRBJ2-7): DSGVTQTPKHLITATGQRVTLRCSPRSGDLSVYWYQQSLDQGLQFLIQYYNGEERAKGNILERFSAQQFPDLHSELNLSSLELGDSALYFCASSPLGVGDEQYFGPGTRLTVT.

This clonotype was picked up a small number of times. V is TRBV20-1 and J is TRBJ1-5; 7 nucleotides agree with TRBD1. This CDR3 is built from 14 residues. Germline V lookup: CDR1 DFQATT, CDR2 SNEGSKA (reference sequence). V was clipped by 3 bases and J by 3 bases; unmatched bases: 5. CDR3 protein: CSASRGPPNQPQHF. Here the CDR3 DNA reads TGCAGTGCTAGTAGGGGGCCTCCCAATCAGCCCCAGCATTTT.

This chain links TRBV15 with TRBJ1-2, with D possibly matching TRBD1 (5 bases). The CDR3 length is 13 residues. Trimming took 3 bases from V and 8 from J, leaving 13 bases between them. Looked up from germline, CDR1 is LNHNV and CDR2 is YYDKDF (reference sequence). DNA for the CDR3: TGTGCCACCAGCAGCTGTGGCAGGGAAGGCTACACCTTC. Protein sequence: CATSSCGREGYTF.

This chain uses TRBV6-5 with TRBJ2-1; TRBD2 agrees at 10 bases. V shed 5 bases, J shed 6 bases, and the junction held 7 bases outside the gene matches. CDR3 length equals 15 residues. The germline V gene encodes CDR1 MNHEY and CDR2 SVGAGI. The CDR3 DNA reads as TGTGCCAGCAGTAGCGGGAGGGGGGTTCGCAATGAGCAGTTCTTC. Its translation is CASSSGRGVRNEQFF.

This clonotype has more than one count but fewer than ten. This chain connects TRBV7-9 to TRBJ2-7; D assignment may be TRBD1 or TRBD2 (5 bases each). Germline CDR1 and CDR2: SEHNR and FQNEAQ (reference sequence). Between the trimmed V and J ends, which lost 6 bases and 3 bases, there was a span of 15 bases. This CDR3 has 14 amino acids. CDR3 region: CASRSTGTDYEQYF. The CDR3 DNA is TGTGCCAGCAGGTCGACCGGGACCGACTACGAGCAGTACTTC.

The CDR3: CASSQGSGVYEQYF. CDR3 sequence (DNA): TGCGCCAGCAGCCAAGGTTCAGGAGTCTACGAGCAGTACTTC. The rearrangement joins TRBV4-1 to TRBJ2-7; D gene uncertain. The CDR3 totals 14 residues. Germline lookup yields CDR1 MGHRA and CDR2 YSYEKL. Trimming removed 1 base from V and 3 bases from J, with 10 bases in between.

The genes are TRBV12-3 or TRBV12-4 and TRBJ1-2; D is ambiguous. The CDR3 extends over 14 amino acids. V was pared by 4 bases and J by 8 bases, with 17 bases between. CDR3 DNA: TGTGCCAGCAGTTCCCGGGCCCAACGCAACGGCTACACCTTC. Translated, it gives CASSSRAQRNGYTF.

This clonotype was picked up a small number of times. The chain carries TRBV28 and TRBJ2-5; D perhaps matches TRBD1 (6 bases). This CDR3 is built from 13 residues. V lost 10 bases and J lost 2, with 14 bases in between. CDR1 and CDR2 (germline): MDHEN, SYDVKM. The CDR3 here is CAIKGQAQETQYF. DNA of the CDR3: TGTGCCATCAAGGGACAAGCACAAGAGACCCAGTACTTC.

This clonotype appeared a single time. This chain uses TRBV29-1 with TRBJ2-2, with a weak D call TRBD1 (6 bases). With 2 bases removed from V and 7 bases from J, the gap between germline ends came to 8 bases. CDR3 size: 12 residues. Germline V lookup: CDR1 SQVTM, CDR2 ANQGSEA. In nucleotides, the CDR3 is TGCAGCGTTGAACCAGGGGACGGGGAGCTGTTTTTT. Residues: CSVEPGDGELFF.

The chain employs TRBV28 and TRBJ2-3; 10 nucleotides align to TRBD2. CDR3 length equals 15 residues. Germline CDR1 is MDHEN and CDR2 is SYDVKM. J gave up 4 bases and V 4 bases, and 5 bases lay outside the gene matches. CDR3 DNA: TGTGCCAGCAGTTCTCTAGCGGGAGTACCAGATACGCAGTATTTT. Translating it yields CASSSLAGVPDTQYF.

V gene TRBV12-3 or TRBV12-4 combines with J gene TRBJ2-3, with D tentatively TRBD1 (5 bases). The CDR3 covers 14 residues. Between the trimmed V and J ends, which lost 5 bases and 5 bases, there was a span of 14 bases. The CDR3 is CASSPGMWGDTQYF. The CDR3, as DNA: TGTGCCAGCAGTCCAGGGATGTGGGGAGATACGCAGTATTTT.

The chain joins TRBV5-1 to TRBJ2-5, with D hard to call. The closer fit of TRBJ2-4 to the DNA end suggests the J call may be wrong. The germline CDR1 and CDR2 sequences are SGHRS and YFSETQ. This CDR3 comprises 14 residues. The CDR3 DNA follows: TGCGCCAGCAGCTTAGCCCAGGACGGAGACATTCAGTACTTC. It encodes CASSLAQDGDIQYF.

This rearrangement joins TRBV9 to TRBJ2-7; weak D call: TRBD2 (6 bases). V lost 1 base and J lost 3, with 26 bases in between. The germline V gene has CDR1 SGDLS and CDR2 YYNGEE. The CDR3 runs to 19 residues. CDR3 coding DNA: TGTGCCAGCAGCGTACCAATATATGGTTCGGGGACTTGGGGCTACGAGCAGTACTTC. Protein: CASSVPIYGSGTWGYEQYF.

This sequence joins TRBV20-1 and TRBJ1-6, with D unresolved. The V gene's germline CDR1 is DFQATT and CDR2 SNEGSKA (reference sequence). This CDR3 has 14 residues. DNA of the CDR3: TGCAGCGGAAGGGTTAGCTCCTATAATTCACCCCTCCACTTT. This sequence encodes CSGRVSSYNSPLHF.

This clonotype was seen a handful of times. V gene TRBV20-1 combines with J gene TRBJ2-5, with 13 bases fitting TRBD2. This CDR3 comprises 15 residues. Trimming removed 6 bases from V and 4 bases from J; junction bases left unmatched: 8. Germline values: CDR1 DFQATT, CDR2 SNEGSKA (reference sequence). The DNA for the CDR3 is TGCAGTGCCCCCCCTGGACTAGCGGGAGTAGAGACCCAGTACTTC. This translates into CSAPPGLAGVETQYF.

This chain connects TRBV29-1 to TRBJ2-1; D not certain. The CDR3 has 13 amino acids. Germline values: CDR1 SQVTM, CDR2 ANQGSEA. Trimming stripped 6 bases from V and 5 bases from J, with 14 bases between. The CDR3 DNA is TGCAGCGTCCCAAGGCGTTTCCACAATGAGCAGTTCTTC. Translated: CSVPRRFHNEQFF.

The chain combines TRBV4-1 with TRBJ2-2, with 10 bases matching TRBD2. The CDR3 has 16 residues. Per germline, CDR1 MGHRA and CDR2 YSYEKL. V was clipped by 1 base and J by 6 bases; unmatched bases: 5. The CDR3 region is CASSQGASGGAGELFF. CDR3 sequence (DNA): TGCGCCAGCAGCCAAGGGGCTAGCGGGGGTGCCGGGGAGCTGTTTTTT.

This clonotype was counted only a few times. The chain links TRBV3-1 to TRBJ1-2; unclear D gene. CDR1 and CDR2 from the germline V gene are LGHDT and YNNKEL (reference sequence). Trimming took off 0 bases at V and 3 bases at J, with 14 bases between the two ends. CDR3 length: 16 residues. DNA of the CDR3: TGTGCCAGCAGCCAAGATTACGGTGGGAGTTACTATGGCTACACCTTC. It specifies CASSQDYGGSYYGYTF.

The J gene is TRBJ2-1, the V gene TRBV5-1; the D gene is possibly TRBD2 (6 bases). The CDR3 loop spans 18 amino acids. Trimming shortened V by 0 bases and J by 0 bases, and 16 bases separated the two germline ends. Germline CDR1 reads SGHRS; CDR2 reads YFSETQ. The DNA of the CDR3 is TGCGCCAGCAGCTTGGTAATTGGCGGGAAGGACTCCTACAATGAGCAGTTCTTC. It is translated as CASSLVIGGKDSYNEQFF.

V usage is TRBV5-1 and J usage is TRBJ2-5; a possible D gene is TRBD2 (7 bases). The CDR3 loop spans 16 amino acids. The germline V and J ends were trimmed by 2 bases and 5 bases, with 19 bases remaining between them. Germline CDR1 and CDR2: SGHRS and YFSETQ. The CDR3 loop is CASSFPSGKRGETQYF. DNA of the CDR3: TGCGCCAGCAGCTTCCCTAGCGGAAAAAGGGGGGAGACCCAGTACTTC. Supplemented by reference TRBV5-1 and TRBJ2-5, the full variable domain reads KAGVTQTPRYLIKTRGQQVTLSCSPISGHRSVSWYQQTPGQGLQFLFEYFSETQRNKGNFPGRFSGRQFSNSRSEMNVSTLELGDSALYLCASSFPSGKRGETQYFGPGTRLLVL.

This clonotype was detected only once. The rearrangement links TRBV12-3 or TRBV12-4 to TRBJ1-2; possibly TRBD1 for D (5 bases). The CDR3 is made up of 15 amino acids. V was trimmed by 1 base and J by 4 bases, leaving 13 bases between them. The CDR3 loop is CASSLGVGDPYGYTF. CDR3 DNA sequence: TGTGCCAGCAGTTTAGGGGTGGGGGACCCCTATGGCTACACCTTC.

This chain uses TRBV21-1 with TRBJ2-1. TRBV21-1 is a known pseudogene. CDR3 length: 15 residues. The CDR3 is CASSKGRGSYNEQFF. The CDR3 bases are TGTGCCAGCAGCAAAGGAAGGGGCTCCTACAATGAGCAGTTCTTC.

The sample holds a few counts of this clonotype. The rearrangement joins TRBV20-1 to TRBJ2-3, with D tentatively TRBD1 (7 bases). Trimming took off 5 bases at V and 3 bases at J, with 15 bases between the two ends. The CDR3 runs to 14 residues. Looked up from germline, CDR1 is DFQATT and CDR2 is SNEGSKA (reference sequence). The CDR3 DNA follows: TGCAGTGCTCCTAGGGGGGACAGAACAGATACGCAGTATTTT. It yields the protein CSAPRGDRTDTQYF.

The chain carries TRBV7-2 and TRBJ1-4; 9 positions agree with TRBD1. The germline gives CDR1 SGHTA, CDR2 FQGNSA. The CDR3 has 17 residues. With V trimmed by 5 bases and J by 3 bases, 10 bases remained unmatched. The CDR3 sequence: CASSRDRGSSANEKLFF. The CDR3 DNA is TGTGCCAGCAGCCGAGACAGGGGGAGCTCAGCTAATGAAAAACTGTTTTTT.

This clonotype was observed a single time. The chain joins TRBV5-5 to TRBJ2-7; perhaps TRBD2 as D (6 bases). Trimming took 0 bases from V and 1 from J, leaving 11 bases between them. The CDR3 totals 15 residues. The germline V gene has CDR1 SGHKS and CDR2 YYEKEE (reference sequence). CDR3 DNA sequence: TGTGCCAGCAGCTTGGCCCCGGGGGAATCCTACGAGCAGTACTTC. Translated: CASSLAPGESYEQYF.

In the case of this clonotype: At one end the junction does not follow the germline gene, possibly because of a read error. The chain links TRBV12-3 or TRBV12-4 to TRBJ2-4, with 14 bases aligning to TRBD2. The J call is uncertain, as TRBJ2-7 better fits the DNA end. This CDR3 is 18 amino acids long. CDR3 coding DNA: TGTGCCTGCAGTCCCCTGACCGGGACTAGCGGGAGTAAACGCGAGCAGTACTTC. It is translated as CACSPLTGTSGSKREQYF.

Comment on this clonotype: The germline gene is not matched at one end of the junction; a read error may be the cause. The chain carries TRBV4-1 and TRBJ2-3; D is ambiguous. The CDR3 runs to 17 residues. Germline-derived CDR1 and CDR2 are MGHRA and YSYEKL. The CDR3 protein is CAGSQGPVTAYTDTQYF. The CDR3 nucleotides are TGCGCCGGCAGTCAAGGCCCAGTCACGGCCTACACAGATACGCAGTATTTT.

V usage is TRBV7-2 and J usage is TRBJ2-7; the D gene is possibly TRBD2 (5 bases). The germline V gene has CDR1 SGHTA and CDR2 FQGNSA. The length of the CDR3 is 13 residues. Trimming removed 1 base from V and 6 bases from J, with 10 bases in between. DNA for the CDR3: TGTGCCAGCAGCTTAGTCGGGGAAGGCGAGCAGTACTTC. Protein: CASSLVGEGEQYF.

The CDR3 DNA sequence: TGTGCCAGCAGTGGGGGTCCAGGGCCACCCTCGGCCTACGAGCAGTACTTC. Its protein product is CASSGGPGPPSAYEQYF. The gene calls are TRBV7-2 and TRBJ2-4; D is perhaps TRBD1 or TRBD2 (5 bases each). TRBJ2-7 explains the end of the DNA better; the J call may be wrong. The CDR3 has 17 residues. Germline-derived CDR1 and CDR2 are SGHTA and FQGNSA.